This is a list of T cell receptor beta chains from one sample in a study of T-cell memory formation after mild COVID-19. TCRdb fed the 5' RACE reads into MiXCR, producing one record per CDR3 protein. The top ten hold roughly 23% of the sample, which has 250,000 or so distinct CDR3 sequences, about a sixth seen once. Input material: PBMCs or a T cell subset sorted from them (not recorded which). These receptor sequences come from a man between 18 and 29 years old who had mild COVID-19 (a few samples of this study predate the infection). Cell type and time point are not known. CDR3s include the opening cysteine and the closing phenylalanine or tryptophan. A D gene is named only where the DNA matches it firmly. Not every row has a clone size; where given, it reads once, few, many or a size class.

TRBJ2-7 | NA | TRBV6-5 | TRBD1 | TGTGCCAGCAATACAGGGGCTAAGCAGTACTTC | CASNTGAKQYF
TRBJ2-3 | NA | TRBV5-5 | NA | TGTGCCAGCAGCGCCACCGTAGCTAGTCTCACAGATACGCAGTATTTT | CASSATVASLTDTQYF
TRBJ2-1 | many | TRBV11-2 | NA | TGTGCCAGCAGCTTAGGGCCTACAGTATACAATGAGCAGTTCTTC | CASSLGPTVYNEQFF
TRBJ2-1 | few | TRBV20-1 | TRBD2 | TGCAGTGCTAGAGATTCACTAGCGGGGGTTTACTCCTACAATGAGCAGTTCTTC | CSARDSLAGVYSYNEQFF
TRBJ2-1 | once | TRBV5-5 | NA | TGTGCCAGCAGCTCCACCGGGATTGAGCAGTTCTTC | CASSSTGIEQFF
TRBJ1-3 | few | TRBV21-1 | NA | TGTGCCAGCAGCTCGCGTTTCGGACCGTCTGGAAACACCATATATTTT | CASSSRFGPSGNTIYF
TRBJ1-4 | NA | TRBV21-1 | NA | TGTGCCAGCAGCAACGGGAGGGCAACTAATGAAAAACTGTTTTTT | CASSNGRATNEKLFF
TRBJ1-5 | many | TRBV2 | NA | TGTGCCAGCAGTGAAGCTGGCAGGGACCAGCCCCAGCATTTT | CASSEAGRDQPQHF
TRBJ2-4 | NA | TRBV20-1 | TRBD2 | TGCAGTGCTAGTATTAGCGGGGGATCAAACATTCAGTACTTC | CSASISGGSNIQYF
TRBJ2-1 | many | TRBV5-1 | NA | TGCGCCAGCAGCTTGGGGGTCGATGAGCAGTTCTTC | CASSLGVDEQFF
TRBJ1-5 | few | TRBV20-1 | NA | TGCAGTGCTGGGGCAGGGGATCAGCCCCAGCATTTT | CSAGAGDQPQHF
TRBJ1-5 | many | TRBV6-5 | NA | TGTGCCAGCAGCCGTCGACGAAATAGCAATCAGCCCCAGCATTTT | CASSRRRNSNQPQHF
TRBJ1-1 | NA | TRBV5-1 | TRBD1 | TGCGCCAGCAGCTCCCAGGGACAGGGCCTCATGAACACTGAAGCTTTCTTT | CASSSQGQGLMNTEAFF
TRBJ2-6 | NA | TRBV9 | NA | TGTGCCAGCAGCGTAGGACCCTCGGGGGCCAACGTCCTGACTTTC | CASSVGPSGANVLTF
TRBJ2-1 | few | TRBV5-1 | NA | TGCGCCAGCAGCCCCCAGGGGCATGAGCAGTTCTTC | CASSPQGHEQFF
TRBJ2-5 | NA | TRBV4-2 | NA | TGTGCCAGCAGCCAAGATTTTACAGGGCAAGAGACCCAGTACTTC | CASSQDFTGQETQYF
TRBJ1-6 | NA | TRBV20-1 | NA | TGCAGTGCCCAAGGGGTACCCCTCCACTTT | CSAQGVPLHF
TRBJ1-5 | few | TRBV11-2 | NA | TGTGCCAGCAGCTCCGACGGGTTTCAGTGCCAGCATTTT | CASSSDGFQCQHF
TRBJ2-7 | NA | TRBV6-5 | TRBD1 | TGTGCCAGCAGTTACTCTCTTGGGGGACAGACCTACGAGCAGTACTTC | CASSYSLGGQTYEQYF
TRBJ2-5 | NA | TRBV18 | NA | TGTGCCACCAACGGACAGTACCAAGAGACCCAGTACTTC | CATNGQYQETQYF
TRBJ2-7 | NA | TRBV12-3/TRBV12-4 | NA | TGTGCCAGCAGTTTCCCTAGGCAGGGTCAGTACTTC | CASSFPRQGQYF
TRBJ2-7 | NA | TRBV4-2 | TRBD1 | TGTGCCAGCAGCCATGAGACAGGGCCGTCCTACGAGCAGTACTTC | CASSHETGPSYEQYF
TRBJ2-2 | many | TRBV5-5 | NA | TGTGCCAGCAGCTTATCGGGGAACACCGGGGAGCTGTTTTTT | CASSLSGNTGELFF
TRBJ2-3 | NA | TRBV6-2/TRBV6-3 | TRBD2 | TGTGCCAGCAGTTTGACTAGCGGGGTGGCAGATACGCAGTATTTT | CASSLTSGVADTQYF
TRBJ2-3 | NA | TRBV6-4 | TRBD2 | TGTGCCAGCAGTGAGGCGGGGGGAAAACACACAGATACGCAGTATTTT | CASSEAGGKHTDTQYF
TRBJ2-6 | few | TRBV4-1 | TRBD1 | TGCGCCAGCAGCCGGGACAGCTCTGGGGCCAACGTCCTGACTTTC | CASSRDSSGANVLTF
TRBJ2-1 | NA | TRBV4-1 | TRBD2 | TGCGCCAGCAGCCAACCTGGAAAGCGGGGGGCTCACAATGAGCAGTTCTTC | CASSQPGKRGAHNEQFF
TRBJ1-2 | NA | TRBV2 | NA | TGTGCCAGCAGTGAACAGTTATACTATGGCTACACCTTC | CASSEQLYYGYTF
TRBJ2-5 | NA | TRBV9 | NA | TGTGCCAGCAGCGTAGGGGCTAGCGTCCAGACCCAGTACTTC | CASSVGASVQTQYF
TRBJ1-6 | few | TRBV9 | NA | TGTGCCAGCAGCGTAGGTGGGGGCGCAAATTCACCCCTCCACTTT | CASSVGGGANSPLHF
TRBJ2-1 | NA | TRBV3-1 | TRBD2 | TGTGCCAGCAGCCGACTAGCGGGGGGGGACAATGAGCAGTTCTTC | CASSRLAGGDNEQFF
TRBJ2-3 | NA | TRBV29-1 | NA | TGCAGCGTTGAAACGGGGGCCAGGGCAGATACGCAGTATTTT | CSVETGARADTQYF
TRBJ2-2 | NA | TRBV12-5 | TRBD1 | TGTGCCACCTCCCGGGACAGGGGCCACCAGGGCACCGGGGAGCTGTTTTTT | CATSRDRGHQGTGELFF
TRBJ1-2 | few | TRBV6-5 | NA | TGTGCCAGCAGTTACTCTACCGGGACCTATGGCTACACCTTC | CASSYSTGTYGYTF
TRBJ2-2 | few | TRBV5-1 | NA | TGCGCCAGCAGCTTGGGACAGACAGACACCGGGGAGCTGTTTTTT | CASSLGQTDTGELFF
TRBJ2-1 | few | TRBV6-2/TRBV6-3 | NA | TGTGCCAGCAGCATGGGGTCTGAGCAGTTCTTC | CASSMGSEQFF
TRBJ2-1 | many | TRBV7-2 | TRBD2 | TGTGCCAGCAGCTTTTGGGCGGGGGGAAATGAGCAGTTCTTC | CASSFWAGGNEQFF